This T cell receptor beta chain was captured in a study of CD8 T cells in ankylosing spondylitis. This clonotype occurred many times. Its antigen is unidentified. The CDR3 length is 15 residues. The V segment lost 6 bases and the J segment 2 bases; nucleotides outside the gene matches: 13. Germline V CDR1 and CDR2: DFQATT, SNEGSKA (reference sequence). Making use of molecular barcodes, quantitative 5'-RACE generated TCR beta libraries. TCRdb called the 5' RACE reads again in MiXCR, with one record for every CDR3 protein. The table records 350,000 or so distinct CDR3 sequences, under 14% of them present only once. Findings and limits, study-wide: Matched ankylosing spondylitis synovial fluid reportedly contained a significantly enriched population of disease-linked clones. Seemingly distinctive of ankylosing spondylitis blood was a TCR beta motif formed by eight highly homologous variants. Reactive arthritis synovial fluid and blood previously showed some of these motif variants.

The chain has TRBV20-1 and TRBJ2-7, with 7 bases matching TRBD1. The source material was blood, either unsorted or a sorted T cell fraction (not recorded which). The sequence came from a female donor with ankylosing spondylitis or in good health (not recorded which). Here the CDR3 DNA reads TGCAGTGCGTCAGAAAGGGGGCCCAAAACCTACGAGCAGTACTTC. Protein sequence: CSASERGPKTYEQYF.